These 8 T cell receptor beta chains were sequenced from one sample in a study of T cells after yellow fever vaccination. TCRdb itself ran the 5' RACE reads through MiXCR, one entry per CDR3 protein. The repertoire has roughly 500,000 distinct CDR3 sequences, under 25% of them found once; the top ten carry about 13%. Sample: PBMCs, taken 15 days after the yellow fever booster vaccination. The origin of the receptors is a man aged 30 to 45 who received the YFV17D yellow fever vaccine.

This CDR3 is CSASGQVGGETQYF. Written as DNA, the CDR3 is TGCAGTGCTTCAGGACAGGTGGGAGGTGAGACCCAGTACTTC. The rearrangement links TRBV20-1 to TRBJ2-5; D possibly corresponds to TRBD1 (7 bases). The V end lost 5 bases, the J end lost 5 bases, and 18 bases lay between the germline ends. The CDR3 contains 14 residues. Germline CDR1 is DFQATT and CDR2 is SNEGSKA (reference sequence).

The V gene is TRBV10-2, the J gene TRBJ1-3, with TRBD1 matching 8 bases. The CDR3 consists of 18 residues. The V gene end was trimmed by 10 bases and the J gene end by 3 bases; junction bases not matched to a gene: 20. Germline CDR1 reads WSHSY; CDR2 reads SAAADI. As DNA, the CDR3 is TGCGCCACCAGGCGAACCGGGACAGGTGTTGGGAATGGAAACACCATATATTTT. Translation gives CATRRTGTGVGNGNTIYF.

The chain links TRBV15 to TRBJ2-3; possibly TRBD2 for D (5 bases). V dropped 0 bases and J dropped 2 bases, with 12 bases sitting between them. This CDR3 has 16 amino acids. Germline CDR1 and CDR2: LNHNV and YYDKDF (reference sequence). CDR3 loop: CATSRDNPGSTDTQYF. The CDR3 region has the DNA TGTGCCACCAGCAGAGATAACCCGGGATCCACAGATACGCAGTATTTT. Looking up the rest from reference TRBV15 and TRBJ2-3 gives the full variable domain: DAMVIQNPRYQVTQFGKPVTLSCSQTLNHNVMYWYQQKSSQAPKLLFHYYDKDFNNEADTPDNFQSRRPNTSFCFLDIRSPGLGDTAMYLCATSRDNPGSTDTQYFGPGTRLTVL.

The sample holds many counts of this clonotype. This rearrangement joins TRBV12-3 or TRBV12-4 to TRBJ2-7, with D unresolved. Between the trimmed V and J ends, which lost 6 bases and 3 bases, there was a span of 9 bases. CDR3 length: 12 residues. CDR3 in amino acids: CASSKQGYEQYF. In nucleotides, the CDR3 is TGTGCCAGCAGCAAACAAGGCTACGAGCAGTACTTC.

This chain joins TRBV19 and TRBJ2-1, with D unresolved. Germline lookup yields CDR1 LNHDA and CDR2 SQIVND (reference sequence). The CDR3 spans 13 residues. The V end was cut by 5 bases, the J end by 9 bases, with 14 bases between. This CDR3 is CASSAQPHTEQFF. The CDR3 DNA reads TGTGCCAGTAGTGCTCAGCCCCACACTGAGCAGTTCTTC.

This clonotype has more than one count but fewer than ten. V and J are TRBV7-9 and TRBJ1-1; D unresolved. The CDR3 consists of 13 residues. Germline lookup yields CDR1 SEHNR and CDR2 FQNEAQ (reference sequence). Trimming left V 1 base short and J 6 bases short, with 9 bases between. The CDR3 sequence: CASSLVRGAEAFF. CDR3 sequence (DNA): TGTGCCAGCAGCTTAGTCCGAGGCGCTGAAGCTTTCTTT.

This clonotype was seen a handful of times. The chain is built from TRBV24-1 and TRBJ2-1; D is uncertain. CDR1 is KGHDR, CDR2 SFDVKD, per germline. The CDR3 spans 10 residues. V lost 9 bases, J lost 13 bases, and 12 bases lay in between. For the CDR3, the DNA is TGTGCCACCGCCGAGGTTGGTCAGTTCTTC. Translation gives CATAEVGQFF.

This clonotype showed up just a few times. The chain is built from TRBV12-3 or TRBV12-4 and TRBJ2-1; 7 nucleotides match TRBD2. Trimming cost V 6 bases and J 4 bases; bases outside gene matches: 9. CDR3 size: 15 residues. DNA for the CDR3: TGTGCCAGCAGGGCTACTAGCGAGTTTTACAATGAGCAGTTCTTC. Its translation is CASRATSEFYNEQFF.